This TCR beta chain originates from a study of control samples from healthy donors and cancer patients. Per germline, CDR1 MNHNY and CDR2 SVGAGI (reference sequence). The V and J ends lost 6 bases and 7 bases respectively, with 7 bases between them. The CDR3 is 11 residues long. Data came from immunoSEQ multiplex PCR; TCRdb stores just in-frame clones and leaves some out. The sample includes some 150,000 clones, approximately 96% of them seen just once. The chain joins TRBV6-6 to TRBJ2-1; D gene uncertain. The sample comprised blood. The sequence came from a woman in her 30s in good health. The CDR3 DNA reads TGTGCCAGCAGCCTTAGGAATGAGCAGTTCTTC. Translated: CASSLRNEQFF.